The 28 T cell receptor beta chains below come from one sample, sequenced in a study of T-cell memory formation after mild COVID-19. Each CDR3 protein gets one entry after TCRdb re-called the 5' RACE reads with MiXCR. The profile shows roughly 150,000 distinct CDR3 sequences, about 23% of them singletons. The sample was PBMCs or a T cell subset sorted from them (not recorded which). The receptors come from an adult woman who had mild COVID-19 (a few samples of this study predate the infection). Cell type and time point are not known.

The chain combines TRBV7-8 with TRBJ1-1; D is unresolved. Germline CDR1 SGHVS, CDR2 FQNEAQ. The CDR3 length is 14 residues. V was clipped by 5 bases and J by 6 bases, with 16 bases between them. CDR3 loop: CASSQGFSMPEAFF. As DNA, the CDR3 is TGTGCCAGCAGCCAAGGATTTTCAATGCCTGAAGCTTTCTTT. Looking up the rest from reference TRBV7-8 and TRBJ1-1 gives the full variable domain: GAGVSQSPRYKVAKRGQDVALRCDPISGHVSLFWYQQALGQGPEFLTYFQNEAQLDKSGLPSDRFFAERPEGSVSTLKIQRTQQEDSAVYLCASSQGFSMPEAFFGQGTRLTVV.

This clonotype appeared many times. J is TRBJ2-3 and V is TRBV20-1, with 7 bases that match TRBD2. Germline values: CDR1 DFQATT, CDR2 SNEGSKA (reference sequence). V gave up 0 bases and J gave up 4 bases; unmatched junction bases: 10. The CDR3 length is 16 residues. This CDR3 reads CSARDGTSDVADTQYF. The CDR3 bases are TGCAGTGCTAGAGATGGTACTAGCGACGTGGCAGATACGCAGTATTTT.

In its sample, this clonotype was seen a few times. The CDR3 loop is CASSDRDRGDTEAFF. The CDR3 nucleotides are TGTGCCAGCAGCGACCGGGACCGGGGGGACACTGAAGCTTTCTTT. This chain connects TRBV7-8 to TRBJ1-1; possibly TRBD1 for D (5 bases). V was clipped by 5 bases and J by 3 bases, with 16 bases between them. CDR3 size: 15 residues. Germline V gives CDR1 SGHVS, CDR2 FQNEAQ.

This clonotype was picked up one time. The chain combines TRBV29-1 with TRBJ1-1, with TRBD1 matching 7 bases. Germline V gene data show CDR1 as SQVTM and CDR2 as ANQGSEA. The CDR3 extends over 12 amino acids. The J segment lost 6 bases and the V segment lost 8 bases, leaving 9 bases of the junction unmatched. The CDR3 DNA is TGCAGCTTTCGACAGGGACGACCTGAAGCTTTCTTT. Translation: CSFRQGRPEAFF.

This clonotype has more than one count but fewer than ten. This chain connects TRBV7-3 to TRBJ2-3; D might be TRBD2 (7 bases). The CDR3 is 13 amino acids. CDR1 is SGHTA and CDR2 is FQGTGA in the germline V gene. V lost 3 bases and J 8 bases, leaving 12 bases between the germline ends. CDR3 loop: CASSFGGQSTQYF. The CDR3 DNA follows: TGTGCCAGCAGCTTCGGGGGGCAAAGTACGCAGTATTTT.

In this sample, this clonotype turned up a few times. The chain carries TRBV5-1 and TRBJ2-3, with 8 bases matching TRBD2. Trimming at V came to 1 base and at J to 4 bases, leaving 5 bases not matched to a gene. Germline assignment: CDR1 SGHRS and CDR2 YFSETQ. The CDR3 contains 15 residues. Here the CDR3 DNA reads TGCGCCAGCAGCTTGTCTAGCGGGTATCCAGATACGCAGTATTTT. Translation: CASSLSSGYPDTQYF.

This clonotype was picked up one time. The chain combines TRBV7-9 with TRBJ1-1, with D unresolved. This CDR3 spans 13 amino acids. From germline, CDR1 is SEHNR and CDR2 FQNEAQ (reference sequence). V was cut by 5 bases and J by 8 bases, with 15 bases left in between. Here the CDR3 reads CASSPESWIEAFF. CDR3 nucleotides: TGTGCCAGCAGCCCAGAATCTTGGATAGAAGCTTTCTTT.

The chain has TRBV15 and TRBJ2-3, with D tentatively TRBD2 (7 bases). The V gene's germline CDR1 is LNHNV and CDR2 YYDKDF (reference sequence). The CDR3 extends over 15 amino acids. Trimming left V 1 base short and J 4 bases short, with 12 bases between. CDR3 amino acids: CATSRGGGEADTQYF. The CDR3 DNA reads as TGTGCCACCAGCAGAGGGGGGGGCGAGGCAGATACGCAGTATTTT.

This clonotype was recorded many times. This sequence joins TRBV5-1 and TRBJ2-1, with 9 positions matching TRBD1. Germline assignment: CDR1 SGHRS and CDR2 YFSETQ. The length of the CDR3 is 18 residues. After removal of 5 bases from V and 3 bases from J, the junction contained 15 bases not matched to a gene. CDR3 coding DNA: TGCGCCAGCAGATCTGCCTCTCCCCGGACAGGGGTCTACAATGAGCAGTTCTTC. This sequence encodes CASRSASPRTGVYNEQFF.

This clonotype turned up a few times. V gene TRBV6-6 combines with J gene TRBJ2-7; D is ambiguous. CDR3 size: 12 residues. V dropped 6 bases and J dropped 2 bases, with 8 bases sitting between them. The germline V gene encodes CDR1 MNHNY and CDR2 SVGAGI (reference sequence). CDR3: CASSAPPYEQYF. The CDR3 DNA reads TGTGCCAGCAGCGCCCCCCCCTACGAGCAGTACTTC.

The sample holds many counts of this clonotype. The CDR3 loop reads CASSGSSYEQYF. The CDR3 region has the DNA TGTGCCAGCAGTGGGAGCAGCTACGAGCAGTACTTC. The rearrangement links TRBV12-3 or TRBV12-4 to TRBJ2-7; D possibly corresponds to TRBD2 (5 bases). The CDR3 covers 12 residues. The V end was cut by 5 bases, the J end by 3 bases, with 8 bases between.

The V and J genes are TRBV20-1 and TRBJ2-7, with 8 nucleotides matching TRBD2. The J segment lost 2 bases and the V segment lost 4 bases, leaving 7 bases of the junction unmatched. CDR3 length: 14 residues. Germline assignment: CDR1 DFQATT and CDR2 SNEGSKA (reference sequence). The CDR3 protein is CSAKDTSGPYEQYF. The CDR3 DNA follows: TGCAGTGCTAAAGACACTAGCGGACCCTACGAGCAGTACTTC.

This clonotype has more than one count but fewer than ten. The chain uses TRBV16 and TRBJ2-1; D is perhaps TRBD1 (5 bases). V lost 4 bases, J lost 5 bases, and 15 bases lay in between. The CDR3 consists of 15 residues. CDR1 is KGHSY, CDR2 FQNENV, per germline. The CDR3, as DNA: TGTGCCAGCAGCCCAACAGGTTTAAGTAACAATGAGCAGTTCTTC. The encoded protein is CASSPTGLSNNEQFF.

This sequence joins TRBV7-3 and TRBJ1-3, with TRBD1 identical over 8 bases. The germline CDR1 and CDR2 sequences are SGHTA and FQGTGA. V dropped 2 bases and J dropped 1; count of bases not matched to a gene: 4. The CDR3 extends over 16 amino acids. The CDR3 DNA follows: TGTGCCAGCAGCTTAGGGACAGGCACTTCTGGAAACACCATATATTTT. This translates into CASSLGTGTSGNTIYF. Drawing the rest from reference TRBV7-3 and TRBJ1-3, the complete variable domain is GAGVSQTPSNKVTEKGKYVELRCDPISGHTALYWYRQSLGQGPEFLIYFQGTGAADDSGLPNDRFFAVRPEGSVSTLKIQRTERGDSAVYLCASSLGTGTSGNTIYFGEGSWLTVV.

This clonotype was seen more than once but under ten times. The V gene is TRBV24-1, the J gene TRBJ2-2; 10 bases are a match to TRBD2. There are 14 residues in the CDR3. V gave up 9 bases and J gave up 2 bases; unmatched junction bases: 2. Germline CDR1 reads KGHDR; CDR2 reads SFDVKD. Here the CDR3 reads CATRTSGNTGELFF. The CDR3 region has the DNA TGTGCCACCCGGACTAGCGGTAACACCGGGGAGCTGTTTTTT.

This clonotype appeared a few times. The gene calls are TRBV3-1 and TRBJ2-2, with 7 bases aligning to TRBD1. CDR3 length: 15 amino acids. Germline trimming cut 4 bases from V and 2 bases from J; bases unmatched to any gene: 4. Germline lookup yields CDR1 LGHDT and CDR2 YNNKEL (reference sequence). The DNA of the CDR3 is TGTGCCAGCAGCCTCGAGGGGGCAAACACCGGGGAGCTGTTTTTT. As protein: CASSLEGANTGELFF.

This clonotype was seen a few times. The gene calls are TRBV9 and TRBJ2-3; D may be TRBD1 or TRBD2 (5 bases each). The CDR3 extends over 14 amino acids. Trimming left V 0 bases short and J 8 bases short, with 13 bases between. From germline, CDR1 is SGDLS and CDR2 YYNGEE. The chain's CDR3 is CASSVAAARGTQYF. In DNA form, the CDR3 reads TGTGCCAGCAGCGTAGCGGCAGCGAGGGGTACGCAGTATTTT.

CDR3 bases: TGCGCCAGCAGCCAAGATGGGACCTATGGCTACACCTTC. Translating gives CASSQDGTYGYTF. J is TRBJ1-2 and V is TRBV4-1; maybe TRBD1 (5 bases). Looked up from germline, CDR1 is MGHRA and CDR2 is YSYEKL. The CDR3 sequence is 13 residues long. V dropped 0 bases and J dropped 4 bases, with 6 bases sitting between them.

The V gene is TRBV3-1, the J gene TRBJ2-1; tentative D call: TRBD2 (6 bases). Germline CDR1 is LGHDT and CDR2 is YNNKEL (reference sequence). V lost 0 bases to trimming and J lost 7 bases, with 13 bases between them. The length of the CDR3 is 15 residues. This CDR3 reads CASSQDQGSGNEQFF. The DNA for the CDR3 is TGTGCCAGCAGCCAAGATCAGGGCAGCGGGAATGAGCAGTTCTTC.

The gene calls are TRBV6-2 or TRBV6-3 and TRBJ1-1; D ambiguous. Deletions cut 8 bases from V and 0 bases from J, with 13 bases between. The CDR3 runs to 14 residues. Germline CDR1 and CDR2: MNHEY and SVGEGT. The CDR3 DNA sequence: TGTGCCAGCGGACCTTACGGGATGAACACTGAAGCTTTCTTT. Protein product: CASGPYGMNTEAFF.

The J gene is TRBJ1-1, the V gene TRBV4-3; D is unclear. Deletions cut 0 bases from V and 5 bases from J, with 13 bases between. This CDR3 has 15 residues. Germline assignment: CDR1 LGHNA and CDR2 YSLEER. CDR3 coding DNA: TGCGCCAGCAGCCAAGATCTAAACTTACATACTGAAGCTTTCTTT. This codes for CASSQDLNLHTEAFF.

V gene TRBV5-1 combines with J gene TRBJ2-5; a weak D match, TRBD1 (6 bases). The CDR3 consists of 16 residues. V dropped 0 bases and J dropped 3 bases, with 15 bases sitting between them. From germline, CDR1 is SGHRS and CDR2 YFSETQ. The CDR3 sequence: CASSLAGIQGEETQYF. CDR3 sequence (DNA): TGCGCCAGCAGCTTGGCGGGAATACAGGGAGAAGAGACCCAGTACTTC.

This clonotype has only a few counts. This chain connects TRBV9 to TRBJ1-5; the D gene is possibly TRBD1 (6 bases). The CDR3 has 15 residues. V dropped 2 bases and J dropped 4 bases, with 13 bases sitting between them. From germline, CDR1 is SGDLS and CDR2 YYNGEE. The CDR3 region has the DNA TGTGCCAGCAGCGTCGAGGGGGAGCGGAATCAGCCCCAGCATTTT. Residues: CASSVEGERNQPQHF.

This clonotype showed up just a few times. The V gene is TRBV12-3 or TRBV12-4, the J gene TRBJ2-1, with D unresolved. This CDR3 spans 13 amino acids. The V gene lost 6 bases and the J gene lost 4 bases, with 10 bases spanning the gap. The CDR3: CASSLVPYNEQFF. Written as DNA, the CDR3 is TGTGCCAGCAGCCTAGTCCCATACAATGAGCAGTTCTTC.

The rearrangement uses TRBV7-9 and TRBJ1-6; D gene unclear. CDR3 size: 13 residues. Germline V gene data show CDR1 as SEHNR and CDR2 as FQNEAQ (reference sequence). V lost 5 bases, J lost 8 bases, and 10 bases lay in between. The CDR3 sequence: CASSRVIDSPLHF. In nucleotides, the CDR3 is TGTGCCAGCAGCAGGGTGATTGATTCACCCCTCCACTTT.

The chain carries TRBV13 and TRBJ1-2, with D hard to call. CDR3 size: 15 residues. Germline V CDR1 and CDR2: PRHDT, FYEKMQ (reference sequence). V dropped 2 bases and J dropped 4 bases, with 14 bases sitting between them. CDR3 DNA sequence: TGTGCCAGCAGCTTACCGGAGGGTGGTCGCTATGGCTACACCTTC. Translating it yields CASSLPEGGRYGYTF. The full variable domain, rest sourced from reference TRBV13 and TRBJ1-2, is AAGVIQSPRHLIKEKRETATLKCYPIPRHDTVYWYQQGPGQDPQFLISFYEKMQSDKGSIPDRFSAQQFSDYHSELNMSSLELGDSALYFCASSLPEGGRYGYTFGSGTRLTVV.

This chain joins TRBV27 and TRBJ1-2, with D perhaps matching TRBD1 (6 bases). The CDR3 consists of 13 residues. CDR1 is MNHEY, CDR2 SMNVEV, per germline (reference sequence). Trimming pared 10 bases from V and 3 bases from J, leaving 15 bases between. The chain's CDR3 is CATRPGHHYGYTF. The CDR3 DNA reads as TGTGCCACTCGACCGGGACACCACTATGGCTACACCTTC.

This chain uses TRBV19 with TRBJ1-2; D remains unclear. The CDR3 contains 14 residues. The V and J ends lost 2 bases and 5 bases respectively, with 12 bases between them. Germline CDR1 reads LNHDA; CDR2 reads SQIVND (reference sequence). CDR3 region: CASSITTVVYGYTF. The CDR3 DNA follows: TGTGCCAGTAGTATAACAACAGTCGTTTATGGCTACACCTTC.